These 25 T cell receptor beta chains originate from one sample sequenced in a study of blood T cell repertoires in COVID-19. The data were produced by immunoSEQ multiplex PCR, yet TCRdb's version contains in-frame clones alone and is incomplete. Of roughly 330,000 clones listed, over 75% are singletons. The sequenced sample was PBMCs or T cells enriched from blood (not recorded which). The source is a woman in her twenties or thirties who had recovered from COVID-19.

The CDR3 nucleotides read TGTGCCAGCAGCCATCCGAGGGAGGGGGGGGACACAGATACGCAGTATTTT. This codes for CASSHPREGGDTDTQYF. J is TRBJ2-3 and V is TRBV7-6; possible D gene TRBD2, 7 bases. The V gene's germline CDR1 is SGHVS and CDR2 FNYEAQ. The CDR3 extends over 17 amino acids. Between the trimmed V and J ends, which lost 5 bases and 2 bases, there was a span of 20 bases.

The rearrangement uses TRBV18 and TRBJ1-4, with 11 bases lining up with TRBD1. The V and J ends lost 2 bases and 7 bases, in that order; junction bases with no gene match: 6. CDR3 length equals 16 residues. Per the germline V gene, CDR1 is KGHSH and CDR2 is LQKENI. CDR3 bases: TGTGCCAGCTCACCAAAAGGACAGGGGGCAGGTGAAAAACTGTTTTTT. Protein sequence: CASSPKGQGAGEKLFF.

This rearrangement joins TRBV5-1 to TRBJ2-2; 10 bases are a match to TRBD1. V dropped 6 bases and J dropped 7; count of bases not matched to a gene: 9. Germline V lookup: CDR1 SGHRS, CDR2 YFSETQ. This CDR3 is 15 amino acids long. This chain's CDR3 is CASTLTGGAGGELFF. DNA for the CDR3: TGCGCCAGCACCCTGACAGGGGGCGCAGGCGGGGAGCTGTTTTTT.

J is TRBJ1-6 and V is TRBV21-1; TRBD1 is the table's D call and was not checked against the DNA. TRBV21-1 is assigned pseudogene status. This CDR3 comprises 12 residues. In DNA form, the CDR3 reads TGTGCCAGCAGCCCCCGGACCAGGGCCCTCCACTTT. Translating it yields CASSPRTRALHF.

The chain carries TRBV4-3 and TRBJ2-1, with 12 bases matching TRBD2. This CDR3 region has 16 residues. Germline V CDR1 and CDR2: LGHNA, YSLEER. The V gene end was trimmed by 1 base and the J gene end by 10 bases; junction bases not matched to a gene: 8. DNA for the CDR3: TGCGCCAGCAGCCAAGTTGCTAGCGGGGGGGCCTGGGAGCAGTTCTTC. Its translation: CASSQVASGGAWEQFF.

The genes are TRBV28 and TRBJ1-5; 10 nucleotides line up with TRBD1. Germline V lookup: CDR1 MDHEN, CDR2 SYDVKM. This CDR3 region has 16 residues. Trimming took 2 bases from V and 5 from J; bases not matched to a gene: 6. Here the CDR3 DNA reads TGTGCCAGCAGTTTACCGGGACAGGGGTTGGATCAGCCCCAGCATTTT. It translates to CASSLPGQGLDQPQHF. Full variable domain (missing parts from reference TRBV28 and TRBJ1-5): DVKVTQSSRYLVKRTGEKVFLECVQDMDHENMFWYRQDPGLGLRLIYFSYDVKMKEKGDIPEGYSVSREKKERFSLILESASTNQTSMYLCASSLPGQGLDQPQHFGDGTRLSIL.

This clone has only one observation. The J gene is TRBJ2-1, the V gene TRBV7-8, with D possibly being TRBD2 (7 bases). CDR1 and CDR2 from the germline V gene are SGHVS and FQNEAQ. CDR3 length: 12 amino acids. V shed 5 bases and J shed 8 bases, with 10 bases lying between them. The CDR3 sequence: CASSGGGDEQFF. CDR3 DNA: TGTGCCAGCAGCGGAGGGGGGGATGAGCAGTTCTTC.

The rearrangement joins TRBV3-1 (or the pseudogene TRBV3-2) to TRBJ1-6, with D hard to call. CDR3 size: 14 residues. Germline lookup yields CDR1 LGHDT and CDR2 YNNKEL (reference sequence). Trimming removed 1 base from V and 7 bases from J, with 8 bases in between. CDR3: CASSQARANSPLHF. DNA of the CDR3: TGTGCCAGCAGCCAAGCGCGGGCAAATTCACCCCTCCACTTT.

This chain joins TRBV5-4 and TRBJ1-1; possibly TRBD1 for D (5 bases). This CDR3 contains 13 residues. Trimming pared 0 bases from V and 11 bases from J, leaving 14 bases between. Germline CDR1 SGHNT, CDR2 YYREEE (reference sequence). CDR3 coding DNA: TGTGCCAGCAGCTTGGCCAGGGCGGGGACGGCTTTCTTT. Translated: CASSLARAGTAFF.

The chain has TRBV2 and TRBJ1-6; 9 bases line up with TRBD1. Trimming at V came to 7 bases and at J to 7 bases, leaving 5 bases not matched to a gene. The CDR3 is 14 amino acids. Germline CDR1 and CDR2: SNHLY and FYNNEI. CDR3 region: CASNPQGANSPLHF. The DNA of the CDR3 is TGTGCCAGCAATCCACAGGGGGCGAATTCACCCCTCCACTTT.

Regarding this clone: Other DNA sequences in the same sample also yield this CDR3. This chain links TRBV24-1 with TRBJ2-3; TRBD2 might be the D (7 bases). Trimming removed 1 base from V and 1 base from J, with 8 bases in between. Germline V gene lookup returns CDR1 KGHDR and CDR2 SFDVKD. CDR3 length equals 15 residues. The CDR3 here is CATSDLGGGTDTQYF. CDR3 DNA: TGTGCCACCAGTGATTTAGGGGGGGGCACAGATACGCAGTATTTT.

J is TRBJ1-2 and V is TRBV12-5, with D perhaps TRBD1 (6 bases). Germline V gene sequence: CDR1 LGHNT, CDR2 FRNRAP. The CDR3 has 15 residues. The ends were cut back, 6 bases at V and 2 bases at J, with 16 bases in the middle. CDR3 coding DNA: TGTGCTAGTGGGGGTTTGCGGGGGCCAAACTATGGCTACACCTTC. As protein: CASGGLRGPNYGYTF.

J is TRBJ1-1 and V is TRBV13; maybe TRBD1 (6 bases). Germline V gene sequence: CDR1 PRHDT, CDR2 FYEKMQ (reference sequence). The CDR3 has 15 amino acids. The ends were cut back, 3 bases at V and 4 bases at J, with 15 bases in the middle. CDR3 bases: TGTGCCAGCAGCTTTATCGACAGGACGACCACTGAAGCTTTCTTT. As protein: CASSFIDRTTTEAFF.

The chain joins TRBV18 to TRBJ2-2, with D perhaps TRBD1 (6 bases). Between the trimmed V and J ends, which lost 1 base and 5 bases, there was a span of 11 bases. Germline loops: CDR1 KGHSH, CDR2 LQKENI. There are 15 residues in the CDR3. The CDR3 spells CASSPQLQGTGELFF. The CDR3 nucleotides are TGTGCCAGCTCACCACAACTACAGGGAACCGGGGAGCTGTTTTTT.

The chain is built from TRBV6-2 or TRBV6-3 and TRBJ2-1; TRBD1 matches at 9 bases. The CDR3 has 16 amino acids. Germline loops: CDR1 MNHEY, CDR2 SVGEGT. After removal of 5 bases from V and 5 bases from J, the junction contained 10 bases not matched to a gene. The CDR3 bases are TGTGCCAGCAGTGTCTTAGGGACAGGGCTCAACAATGAGCAGTTCTTC. This sequence encodes CASSVLGTGLNNEQFF.

The chain combines TRBV7-2 with TRBJ1-2; possible D gene TRBD1, 6 bases. CDR3 length equals 14 residues. Trimming cost V 5 bases and J 3 bases, with 13 bases left between them. Germline lookup yields CDR1 SGHTA and CDR2 FQGNSA. In nucleotides, the CDR3 is TGTGCCAGCAGCCAGGGGACCGACTACTATGGCTACACCTTC. Protein product: CASSQGTDYYGYTF.

J is TRBJ1-1 and V is TRBV27, with D possibly being TRBD1 (5 bases). The CDR3 contains 13 residues. The ends were cut back, 1 base at V and 6 bases at J, with 9 bases in the middle. Germline CDR1 and CDR2: MNHEY and SMNVEV (reference sequence). The CDR3 protein is CASSLYQGAEAFF. CDR3 sequence (DNA): TGTGCCAGCAGTTTATATCAGGGCGCTGAAGCTTTCTTT.

V is TRBV6-6 and J is TRBJ1-4; 9 bases are shared with TRBD1. The germline V gene encodes CDR1 MNHNY and CDR2 SVGAGI (reference sequence). This CDR3 has 17 residues. The J segment lost 0 bases and the V segment lost 5 bases, leaving 7 bases of the junction unmatched. CDR3 sequence: CASSHYRGRATNEKLFF. The CDR3 DNA reads TGTGCCAGCAGTCATTACAGGGGGCGGGCAACTAATGAAAAACTGTTTTTT.

In this sample, this clone turned up a few times. CDR3 protein: CATSRDQGLNYGYTF. CDR3 nucleotides: TGTGCCACCAGCAGAGATCAGGGGCTAAACTATGGCTACACCTTC. The chain uses TRBV15 and TRBJ1-2; D perhaps matches TRBD1 (6 bases). The V and J ends lost 0 bases and 2 bases respectively, with 10 bases between them. This CDR3 comprises 15 residues. The V gene's germline CDR1 is LNHNV and CDR2 YYDKDF (reference sequence).

The chain recombines TRBV11-2 with TRBJ2-2, with 10 bases fitting TRBD1. J gave up 6 bases and V 5 bases, and 6 bases lay outside the gene matches. The CDR3 extends over 15 amino acids. The germline gives CDR1 SGHAT, CDR2 FQNNGV. The DNA for the CDR3 is TGTGCCAGCAGCCCGGGACAGGGGAAGTCCGGGGAGCTGTTTTTT. It specifies CASSPGQGKSGELFF.

The chain employs TRBV28 and TRBJ1-4; D gene ambiguous. CDR1 and CDR2 from the germline V gene are MDHEN and SYDVKM. The CDR3 runs to 15 residues. V gave up 5 bases and J gave up 0 bases, with 10 bases separating them. Here the CDR3 DNA reads TGTGCCAGCAGTCCCCCGGTGGCAACTAATGAAAAACTGTTTTTT. Amino acid sequence: CASSPPVATNEKLFF. Variable domain in full (rest from reference TRBV28 and TRBJ1-4): DVKVTQSSRYLVKRTGEKVFLECVQDMDHENMFWYRQDPGLGLRLIYFSYDVKMKEKGDIPEGYSVSREKKERFSLILESASTNQTSMYLCASSPPVATNEKLFFGSGTQLSVL.

This clone was counted once. The chain has TRBV5-4 and TRBJ1-2, with a weak D call TRBD1 (5 bases). V lost 4 bases, J lost 3 bases, and 16 bases lay in between. The CDR3 is 15 amino acids. The germline gives CDR1 SGHNT, CDR2 YYREEE (reference sequence). The CDR3 DNA is TGTGCCAGCAGCGTTGGACGCGTCAGGGACTATGGCTACACCTTC. Its translation is CASSVGRVRDYGYTF.

The chain employs TRBV5-5 and TRBJ1-1; 7 nucleotides match TRBD1. CDR3 length: 18 amino acids. Per germline, CDR1 SGHKS and CDR2 YYEKEE (reference sequence). Trimming took 0 bases from V and 2 from J; bases not matched to a gene: 13. Here the CDR3 DNA reads TGTGCCAGCAGCTTGGTTTTCGGGACAGTAGGATATAACACTGAAGCTTTCTTT. The encoded protein is CASSLVFGTVGYNTEAFF.

This clone appeared once. V is TRBV30 and J is TRBJ1-5; 10 bases match TRBD1. Germline CDR1 GTSNPN, CDR2 SVGIG (reference sequence). The CDR3 is 15 residues long. The junction had 10 bases not matched to a gene; V was cut back by 4 bases and J by 7 bases. The CDR3 DNA reads TGTGCCTGGACTGGGGGGACAGGGGAAAACCAGCCCCAGCATTTT. Translation gives CAWTGGTGENQPQHF.

The J gene is TRBJ1-4, the V gene TRBV2, with a weak D call TRBD1 (6 bases). The CDR3 extends over 15 amino acids. Germline V CDR1 and CDR2: SNHLY, FYNNEI. V was cut by 3 bases and J by 1 base, with 9 bases left in between. Written as DNA, the CDR3 is TGTGCCAGCAGTGACCCAGGGGAAACTAATGAAAAACTGTTTTTT. Its translation is CASSDPGETNEKLFF.